Listed here are 11 T cell receptor beta chains from one sample, sequenced in a study of T cells in Graves' hyperthyroidism and ophthalmopathy. Authors of the study amplified TCR beta CDR3 regions from RNA transcripts. The HTBI primer set drove a first-round RT-PCR of the TCR CDR3. TCRdb used MiXCR to reprocess the multiplex PCR reads, holding one entry per CDR3 protein. The sample records 280,000 or so distinct CDR3 sequences, about 15% being singletons. The sample taken for sequencing was blood. All receptors come from a woman between 45 and 60 years old with Graves' hyperthyroidism that later progressed to Graves' ophthalmopathy.

There are many counts of this clonotype. The rearrangement joins TRBV15 to TRBJ2-7, with 12 bases identical to TRBD1. The V gene end was trimmed by 3 bases and the J gene end by 5 bases; junction bases not matched to a gene: 5. This CDR3 is built from 15 residues. Per the germline V gene, CDR1 is LNHNV and CDR2 is YYDKDF (reference sequence). DNA of the CDR3: TGTGCCACCAGCAGCGGGACAGGGGGCTTCAACGAGCAGTACTTC. Protein product: CATSSGTGGFNEQYF.

Note on this clonotype: This may arise from a read error, as a much more abundant clone is one base away. The chain joins TRBV3-1 to TRBJ2-5; no reliable D call. This CDR3 region has 12 residues. From germline, CDR1 is LGHDT and CDR2 YNNKEL (reference sequence). With 4 bases removed from V and 9 bases from J, the gap between germline ends came to 12 bases. The CDR3 coding sequence is TGTGCCAGCAGCCTGCCCCTGCAGGCCCAGTACTTC. It translates to CASSLPLQAQYF.

There are many counts of this clonotype. This rearrangement joins TRBV18 to TRBJ2-3; D gene unclear. The length of the CDR3 is 14 residues. Germline V gives CDR1 KGHSH, CDR2 LQKENI. V dropped 6 bases and J dropped 2 bases, with 12 bases sitting between them. The CDR3 nucleotides read TGTGCCAGCTCCTACGAACCAAACACAGATACGCAGTATTTT. Amino acids: CASSYEPNTDTQYF. Complete variable domain (other parts from reference TRBV18 and TRBJ2-3): NAGVMQNPRHLVRRRGQEARLRCSPMKGHSHVYWYRQLPEEGLKFMVYLQKENIIDESGMPKERFSAEFPKEGPSILRIQQVVRGDSAAYFCASSYEPNTDTQYFGPGTRLTVL.

This clonotype was observed many times. This rearrangement joins TRBV7-2 to TRBJ2-7; the D is unclear. The CDR3 contains 14 residues. Germline values: CDR1 SGHTA, CDR2 FQGNSA. Trimming stripped 5 bases from V and 0 bases from J, with 11 bases between. The CDR3 DNA sequence: TGTGCCAGCAGCCCGAATTTTTCCTCCTACGAGCAGTACTTC. Translated, it gives CASSPNFSSYEQYF.

The J gene is TRBJ2-1, the V gene TRBV9; D gene unclear. Per germline, CDR1 SGDLS and CDR2 YYNGEE. V was cut by 3 bases and J by 3 bases, with 13 bases left in between. The CDR3 is 15 residues long. CDR3 amino acids: CASSAFRTLYNEQFF. The CDR3 DNA sequence: TGTGCCAGCAGCGCTTTCCGGACGCTCTACAATGAGCAGTTCTTC.

The V call is TRBV19, the J call TRBJ2-1; D remains ambiguous. Trimming took off 4 bases at V and 5 bases at J, with 15 bases between the two ends. The CDR3 consists of 15 residues. Germline CDR1 is LNHDA and CDR2 is SQIVND (reference sequence). The CDR3 here is CASSNWVQLDNEQFF. The CDR3, as DNA: TGTGCCAGTAGTAACTGGGTCCAGTTAGACAATGAGCAGTTCTTC. Supplemented by reference TRBV19 and TRBJ2-1, the full variable domain reads DGGITQSPKYLFRKEGQNVTLSCEQNLNHDAMYWYRQDPGQGLRLIYYSQIVNDFQKGDIAEGYSVSREKKESFPLTVTSAQKNPTAFYLCASSNWVQLDNEQFFGPGTRLTVL.

This clonotype has more than one count but fewer than ten. This sequence joins TRBV12-3 or TRBV12-4 and TRBJ2-7, with TRBD1 identical over 8 bases. The CDR3 loop spans 14 amino acids. Trimming took 6 bases from V and 4 from J; bases not matched to a gene: 8. CDR3 residues: CASRSRGRKYEQYF. The CDR3 DNA is TGTGCCAGCAGGAGCAGGGGGCGCAAGTACGAGCAGTACTTC.

This clonotype came up many times. The J gene is TRBJ1-5, the V gene TRBV5-5, with unresolved D. The V end lost 4 bases, the J end lost 3 bases, and 11 bases lay between the germline ends. The germline CDR1 and CDR2 sequences are SGHKS and YYEKEE (reference sequence). CDR3 length equals 14 residues. DNA of the CDR3: TGTGCCAGCAGCCCTGGAGGCTTCAATCAGCCCCAGCATTTT. Encoded protein: CASSPGGFNQPQHF.

This clonotype was recorded many times. The gene calls are TRBV27 and TRBJ2-2; D remains ambiguous. The CDR3 is 14 residues long. Trimming removed 7 bases at V and 1 base at J, with 10 bases between. Per germline, CDR1 MNHEY and CDR2 SMNVEV (reference sequence). For the CDR3, the DNA is TGTGCCAGCAAGGTCCGAAAGAACACCGGGGAGCTGTTTTTT. This codes for CASKVRKNTGELFF.

There are a few counts of this clonotype. This sequence joins TRBV20-1 and TRBJ1-3; 8 bases agree with TRBD1. With 7 bases clipped from V and 4 bases from J, the junction kept 9 bases outside the gene matches. This CDR3 has 14 residues. CDR1 and CDR2 (germline): DFQATT, SNEGSKA (reference sequence). The CDR3 region is CSVIRTGSGNTIYF. The CDR3 DNA reads as TGCAGTGTAATCCGGACAGGGTCAGGAAACACCATATATTTT.

In this sample, this clonotype turned up a few times. This chain joins TRBV20-1 and TRBJ2-4, with D perhaps matching TRBD2 (6 bases). The CDR3 covers 15 residues. Germline V CDR1 and CDR2: DFQATT, SNEGSKA (reference sequence). V lost 0 bases and J 0 bases, leaving 9 bases between the germline ends. DNA for the CDR3: TGCAGTGCTAGAGATTGGCGGGAAGCCAAAAACATTCAGTACTTC. The encoded protein is CSARDWREAKNIQYF.